This T cell receptor beta chain originates from a study of T cell responses to AZD1222 COVID-19 vaccine. The CDR3 runs to 14 residues. Germline trimming cut 2 bases from V and 5 bases from J; bases unmatched to any gene: 5. Germline CDR1 is SGHRS and CDR2 is YFSETQ. Study-level results: Mostly white British, mostly female donors; authors suggested clonal diversity may be underestimated. Across spike, vaccine-associated CD4 TCRs were found, dominant at 160-218 and 743-854.

The protocol was immunoSEQ multiplex PCR, while the TCRdb copy is restricted to in-frame clones and leaves out a portion. The sample lists approximately 46,000 clones; around nine tenths were seen once. A remark on this clone: Its antigen is unknown.

This receptor was taken from an adult who received the AZD1222 COVID-19 vaccine. This rearrangement joins TRBV5-1 to TRBJ2-5, with 8 nucleotides matching TRBD2. Material: peripheral blood, obtained 28 days after the second AZD1222 dose. This CDR3 reads CASSFFGRDETQYF. The CDR3 DNA reads as TGCGCCAGCAGCTTCTTCGGGAGGGACGAGACCCAGTACTTC. The full variable domain, in which reference TRBV5-1 and TRBJ2-5 provide the parts outside the CDR3, is KAGVTQTPRYLIKTRGQQVTLSCSPISGHRSVSWYQQTPGQGLQFLFEYFSETQRNKGNFPGRFSGRQFSNSRSEMNVSTLELGDSALYLCASSFFGRDETQYFGPGTRLLVL.